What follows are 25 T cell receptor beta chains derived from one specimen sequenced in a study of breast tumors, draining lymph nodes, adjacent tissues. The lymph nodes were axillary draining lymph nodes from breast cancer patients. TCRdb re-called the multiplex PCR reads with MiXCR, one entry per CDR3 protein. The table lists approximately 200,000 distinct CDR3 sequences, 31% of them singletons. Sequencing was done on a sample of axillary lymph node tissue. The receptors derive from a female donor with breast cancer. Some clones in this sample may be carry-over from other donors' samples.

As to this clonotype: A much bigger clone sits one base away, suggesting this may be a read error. As DNA, the CDR3 is TGCAGTGCTTGGACTAGCGGGAGGGCTAGGGATGAGCAGTTCTTC. Amino acids: CSAWTSGRARDEQFF. This rearrangement joins TRBV20-1 to TRBJ2-1; 15 nucleotides line up with TRBD2. CDR1 is DFQATT, CDR2 SNEGSKA, per germline (reference sequence). This CDR3 has 15 amino acids. V shed 5 bases, J shed 8 bases, and the junction held 7 bases outside the gene matches.

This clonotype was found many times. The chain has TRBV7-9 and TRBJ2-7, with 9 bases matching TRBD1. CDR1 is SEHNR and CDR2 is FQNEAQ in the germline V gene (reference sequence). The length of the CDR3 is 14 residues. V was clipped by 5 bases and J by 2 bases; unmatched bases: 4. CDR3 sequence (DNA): TGTGCCAGCAGCCCCCGGGACAGGGCCTACGAGCAGTACTTC. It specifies CASSPRDRAYEQYF.

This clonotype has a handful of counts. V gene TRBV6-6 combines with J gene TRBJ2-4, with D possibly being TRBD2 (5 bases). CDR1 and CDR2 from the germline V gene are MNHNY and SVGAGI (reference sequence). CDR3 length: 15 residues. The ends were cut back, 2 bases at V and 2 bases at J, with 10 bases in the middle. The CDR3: CASSYEGLSKNIQYF. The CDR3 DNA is TGTGCCAGCAGTTACGAGGGTCTGTCCAAAAACATTCAGTACTTC.

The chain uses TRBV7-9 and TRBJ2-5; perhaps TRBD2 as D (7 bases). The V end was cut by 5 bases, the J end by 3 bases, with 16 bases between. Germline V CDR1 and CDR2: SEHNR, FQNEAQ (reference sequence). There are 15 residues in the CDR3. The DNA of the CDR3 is TGTGCCAGCAGCCCAGGGGCGGGGGTAAAAGAGACCCAGTACTTC. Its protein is CASSPGAGVKETQYF.

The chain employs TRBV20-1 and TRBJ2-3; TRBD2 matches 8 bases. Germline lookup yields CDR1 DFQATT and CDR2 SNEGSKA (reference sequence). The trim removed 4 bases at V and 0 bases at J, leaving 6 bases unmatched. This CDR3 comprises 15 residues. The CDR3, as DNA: TGCAGTGCTACCCACGGGGGGGGAAGCACAGATACGCAGTATTTT. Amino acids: CSATHGGGSTDTQYF.

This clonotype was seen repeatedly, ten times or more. The CDR3 sequence is CASSRSPTEYWMGTGELFF. CDR3 DNA sequence: TGTGCCAGTAGTCGTAGCCCGACCGAATACTGGATGGGCACCGGGGAGCTGTTTTTT. The J gene is TRBJ2-2, the V gene TRBV19, with unresolved D. Germline CDR1 is LNHDA and CDR2 is SQIVND (reference sequence). The CDR3 sequence is 19 residues long. V was trimmed by 5 bases and J by 4 bases, leaving 26 bases between them. The whole variable domain, remainder taken from reference TRBV19 and TRBJ2-2, is DGGITQSPKYLFRKEGQNVTLSCEQNLNHDAMYWYRQDPGQGLRLIYYSQIVNDFQKGDIAEGYSVSREKKESFPLTVTSAQKNPTAFYLCASSRSPTEYWMGTGELFFGEGSRLTVL.

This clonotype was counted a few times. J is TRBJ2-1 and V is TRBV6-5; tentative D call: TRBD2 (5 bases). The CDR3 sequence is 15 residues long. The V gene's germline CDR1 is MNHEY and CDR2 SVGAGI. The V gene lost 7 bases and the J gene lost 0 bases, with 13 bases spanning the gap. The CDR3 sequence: CASMLRVSSYNEQFF. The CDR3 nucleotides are TGTGCCAGCATGCTGAGGGTAAGCTCCTACAATGAGCAGTTCTTC.

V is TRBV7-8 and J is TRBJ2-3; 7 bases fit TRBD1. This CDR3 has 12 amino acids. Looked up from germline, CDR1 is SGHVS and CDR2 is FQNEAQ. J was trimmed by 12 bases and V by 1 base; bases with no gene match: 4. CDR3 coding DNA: TGTGCCAGCAGCTTAGGGACAGGTTCCCAGTATTTT. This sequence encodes CASSLGTGSQYF.

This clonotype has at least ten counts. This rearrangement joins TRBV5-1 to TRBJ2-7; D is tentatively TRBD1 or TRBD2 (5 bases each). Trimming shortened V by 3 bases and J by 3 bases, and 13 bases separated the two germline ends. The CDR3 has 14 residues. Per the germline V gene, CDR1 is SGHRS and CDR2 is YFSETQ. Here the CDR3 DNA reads TGCGCCAGCAGCTGGGGACGGGCCGGCTACGAGCAGTACTTC. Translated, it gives CASSWGRAGYEQYF. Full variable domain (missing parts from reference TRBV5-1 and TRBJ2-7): KAGVTQTPRYLIKTRGQQVTLSCSPISGHRSVSWYQQTPGQGLQFLFEYFSETQRNKGNFPGRFSGRQFSNSRSEMNVSTLELGDSALYLCASSWGRAGYEQYFGPGTRLTVT.

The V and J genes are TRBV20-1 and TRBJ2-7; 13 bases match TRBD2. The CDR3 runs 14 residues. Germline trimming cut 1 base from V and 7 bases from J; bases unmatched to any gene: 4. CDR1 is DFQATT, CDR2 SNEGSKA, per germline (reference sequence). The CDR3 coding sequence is TGCAGTGCTAGAGGGACTAGCGGGAGCGGGGAGCAGTACTTC. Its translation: CSARGTSGSGEQYF.

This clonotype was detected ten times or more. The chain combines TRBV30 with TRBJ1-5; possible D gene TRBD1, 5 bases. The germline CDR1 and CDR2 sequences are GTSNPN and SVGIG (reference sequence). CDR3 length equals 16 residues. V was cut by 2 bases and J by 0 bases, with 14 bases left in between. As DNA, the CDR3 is TGTGCCTGGAGTACGGGGGGAGGATATAGCAATCAGCCCCAGCATTTT. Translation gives CAWSTGGGYSNQPQHF.

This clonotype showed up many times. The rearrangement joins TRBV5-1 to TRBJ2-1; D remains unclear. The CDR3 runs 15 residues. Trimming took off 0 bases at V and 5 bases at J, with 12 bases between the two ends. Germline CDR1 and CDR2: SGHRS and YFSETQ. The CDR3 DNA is TGCGCCAGCAGCTTGGCCCTGGACCGAAACAATGAGCAGTTCTTC. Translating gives CASSLALDRNNEQFF.

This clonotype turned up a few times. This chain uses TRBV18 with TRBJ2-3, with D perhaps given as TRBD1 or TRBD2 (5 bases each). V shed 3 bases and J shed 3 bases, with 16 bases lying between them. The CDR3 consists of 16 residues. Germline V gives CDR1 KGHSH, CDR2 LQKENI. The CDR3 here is CASSPSWDGLTDTQYF. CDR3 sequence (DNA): TGTGCCAGCTCACCCTCCTGGGACGGACTGACAGATACGCAGTATTTT.

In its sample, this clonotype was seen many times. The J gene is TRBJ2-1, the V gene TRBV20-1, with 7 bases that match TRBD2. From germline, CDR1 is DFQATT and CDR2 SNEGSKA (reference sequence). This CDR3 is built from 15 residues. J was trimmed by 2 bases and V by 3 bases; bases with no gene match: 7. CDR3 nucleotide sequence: TGCAGTGCTAGTGTGCGTGGGAGGGCCTACAATGAGCAGTTCTTC. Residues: CSASVRGRAYNEQFF.

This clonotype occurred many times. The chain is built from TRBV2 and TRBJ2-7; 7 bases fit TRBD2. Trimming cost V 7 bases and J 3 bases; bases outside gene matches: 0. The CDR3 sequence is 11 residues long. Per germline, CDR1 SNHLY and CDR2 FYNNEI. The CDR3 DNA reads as TGTGCCAGCACTAGCGGCTACGAGCAGTACTTC. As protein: CASTSGYEQYF.

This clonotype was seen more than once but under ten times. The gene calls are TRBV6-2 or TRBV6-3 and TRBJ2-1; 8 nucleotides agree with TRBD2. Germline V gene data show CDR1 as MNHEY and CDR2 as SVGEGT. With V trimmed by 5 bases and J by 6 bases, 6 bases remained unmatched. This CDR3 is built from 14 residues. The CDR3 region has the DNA TGTGCCAGCAGTCCCGGGACTAGATCCAATGAGCAGTTCTTC. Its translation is CASSPGTRSNEQFF.

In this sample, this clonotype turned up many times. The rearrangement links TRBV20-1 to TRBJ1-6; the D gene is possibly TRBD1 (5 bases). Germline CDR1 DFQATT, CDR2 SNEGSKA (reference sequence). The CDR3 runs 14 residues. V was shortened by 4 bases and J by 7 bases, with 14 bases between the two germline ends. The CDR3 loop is CSANSGTANSPLHF. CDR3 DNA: TGCAGTGCTAATTCCGGGACGGCCAATTCACCCCTCCACTTT.

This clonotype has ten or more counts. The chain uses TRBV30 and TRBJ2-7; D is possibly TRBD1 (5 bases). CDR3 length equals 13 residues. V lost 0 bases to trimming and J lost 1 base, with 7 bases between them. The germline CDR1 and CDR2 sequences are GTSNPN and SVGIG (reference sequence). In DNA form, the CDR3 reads TGTGCCTGGAGTGTAACAGGTTCCTACGAGCAGTACTTC. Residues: CAWSVTGSYEQYF.

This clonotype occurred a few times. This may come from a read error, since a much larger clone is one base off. CDR3 nucleotide sequence: TGTGCCAGTAGGGACGGGCAGATTTTACATCAGCCCCGGCATTTT. Translated, it gives CASRDGQILHQPRHF. J is TRBJ1-5 and V is TRBV19; D call uncertain. Germline V lookup: CDR1 LNHDA, CDR2 SQIVND (reference sequence). The CDR3 runs to 15 residues.

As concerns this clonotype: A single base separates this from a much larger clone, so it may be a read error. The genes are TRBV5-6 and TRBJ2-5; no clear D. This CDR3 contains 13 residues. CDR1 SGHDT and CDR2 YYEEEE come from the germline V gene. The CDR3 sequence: CASSRRRKETRYF. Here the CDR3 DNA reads TGTGCCAGCAGCAGGAGAAGAAAAGAGACCCGGTACTTC.

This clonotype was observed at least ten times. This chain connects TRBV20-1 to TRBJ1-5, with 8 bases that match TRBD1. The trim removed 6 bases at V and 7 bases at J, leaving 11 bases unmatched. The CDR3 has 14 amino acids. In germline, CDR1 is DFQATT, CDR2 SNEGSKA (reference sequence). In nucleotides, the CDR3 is TGCAGTGCCCTCGGACAGGGACGGGACCAGCCCCAGCATTTT. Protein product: CSALGQGRDQPQHF.

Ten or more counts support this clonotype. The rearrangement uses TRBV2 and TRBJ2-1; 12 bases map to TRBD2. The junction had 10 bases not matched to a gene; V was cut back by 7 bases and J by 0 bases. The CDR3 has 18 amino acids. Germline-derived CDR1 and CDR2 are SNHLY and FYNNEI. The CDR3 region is CASTPLAGGLRSYNEQFF. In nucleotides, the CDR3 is TGTGCCAGCACCCCACTAGCGGGGGGCCTCCGCTCCTACAATGAGCAGTTCTTC.

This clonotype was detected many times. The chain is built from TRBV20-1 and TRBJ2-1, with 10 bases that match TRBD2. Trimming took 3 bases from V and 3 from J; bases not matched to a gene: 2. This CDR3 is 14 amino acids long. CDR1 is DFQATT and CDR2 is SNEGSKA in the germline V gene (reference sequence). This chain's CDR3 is CSARSGRVYNEQFF. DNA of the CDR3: TGCAGTGCTAGGAGCGGGAGGGTCTACAATGAGCAGTTCTTC.

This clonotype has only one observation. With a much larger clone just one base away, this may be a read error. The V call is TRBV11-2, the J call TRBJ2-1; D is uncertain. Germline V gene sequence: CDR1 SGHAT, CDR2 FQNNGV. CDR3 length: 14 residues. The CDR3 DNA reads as TGTGCCAGCAGCTTTAGCAAGTCCTACAAGGAGCAGTTCTTC. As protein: CASSFSKSYKEQFF.

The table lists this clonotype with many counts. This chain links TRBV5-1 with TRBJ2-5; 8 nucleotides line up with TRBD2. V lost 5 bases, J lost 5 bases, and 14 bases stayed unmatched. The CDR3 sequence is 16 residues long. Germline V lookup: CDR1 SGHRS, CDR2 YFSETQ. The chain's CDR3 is CASSERTGGVEETQYF. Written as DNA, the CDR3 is TGCGCCAGCAGTGAACGAACGGGGGGGGTAGAGGAGACCCAGTACTTC. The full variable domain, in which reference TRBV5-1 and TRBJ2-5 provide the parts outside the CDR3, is KAGVTQTPRYLIKTRGQQVTLSCSPISGHRSVSWYQQTPGQGLQFLFEYFSETQRNKGNFPGRFSGRQFSNSRSEMNVSTLELGDSALYLCASSERTGGVEETQYFGPGTRLLVL.